Given below is one T cell receptor (beta chain) in context. This sample was included in a study of CD8 T cells in ankylosing spondylitis. TCRdb reprocessed the 5' RACE reads via MiXCR and lists one record per CDR3 protein. The data show roughly 40,000 distinct CDR3 sequences, with 15% to 20% seen just once and 45% held by the top ten. Between the trimmed V and J ends, which lost 5 bases and 7 bases, there was a span of 17 bases. The CDR3 extends over 15 amino acids. The germline gives CDR1 MDHEN, CDR2 SYDVKM. Sequenced input: blood. The chain joins TRBV28 to TRBJ2-2; the D gene is possibly TRBD2 (5 bases). This receptor was taken from a male donor with ankylosing spondylitis or in good health (not recorded which). CDR3 nucleotide sequence: TGTGCCAGCAGTCGTGGTGGGAGCGGAAGCGGGGAGCTGTTTTTT. It encodes CASSRGGSGSGELFF.